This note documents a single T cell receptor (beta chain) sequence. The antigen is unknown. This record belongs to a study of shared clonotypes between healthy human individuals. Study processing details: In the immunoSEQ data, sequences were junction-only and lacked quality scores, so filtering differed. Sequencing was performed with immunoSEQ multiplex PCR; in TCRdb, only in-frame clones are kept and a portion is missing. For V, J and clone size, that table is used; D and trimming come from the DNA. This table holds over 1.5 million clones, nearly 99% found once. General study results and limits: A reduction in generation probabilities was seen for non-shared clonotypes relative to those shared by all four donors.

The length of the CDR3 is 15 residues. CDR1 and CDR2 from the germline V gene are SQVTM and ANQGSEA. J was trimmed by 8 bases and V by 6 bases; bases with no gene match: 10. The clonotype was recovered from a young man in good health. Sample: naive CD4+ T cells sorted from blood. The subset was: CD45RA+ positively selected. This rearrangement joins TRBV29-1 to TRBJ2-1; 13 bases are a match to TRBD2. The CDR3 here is CSVGKGLAGRDEQFF. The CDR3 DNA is TGCAGCGTCGGCAAGGGACTAGCGGGAAGGGATGAGCAGTTCTTC.